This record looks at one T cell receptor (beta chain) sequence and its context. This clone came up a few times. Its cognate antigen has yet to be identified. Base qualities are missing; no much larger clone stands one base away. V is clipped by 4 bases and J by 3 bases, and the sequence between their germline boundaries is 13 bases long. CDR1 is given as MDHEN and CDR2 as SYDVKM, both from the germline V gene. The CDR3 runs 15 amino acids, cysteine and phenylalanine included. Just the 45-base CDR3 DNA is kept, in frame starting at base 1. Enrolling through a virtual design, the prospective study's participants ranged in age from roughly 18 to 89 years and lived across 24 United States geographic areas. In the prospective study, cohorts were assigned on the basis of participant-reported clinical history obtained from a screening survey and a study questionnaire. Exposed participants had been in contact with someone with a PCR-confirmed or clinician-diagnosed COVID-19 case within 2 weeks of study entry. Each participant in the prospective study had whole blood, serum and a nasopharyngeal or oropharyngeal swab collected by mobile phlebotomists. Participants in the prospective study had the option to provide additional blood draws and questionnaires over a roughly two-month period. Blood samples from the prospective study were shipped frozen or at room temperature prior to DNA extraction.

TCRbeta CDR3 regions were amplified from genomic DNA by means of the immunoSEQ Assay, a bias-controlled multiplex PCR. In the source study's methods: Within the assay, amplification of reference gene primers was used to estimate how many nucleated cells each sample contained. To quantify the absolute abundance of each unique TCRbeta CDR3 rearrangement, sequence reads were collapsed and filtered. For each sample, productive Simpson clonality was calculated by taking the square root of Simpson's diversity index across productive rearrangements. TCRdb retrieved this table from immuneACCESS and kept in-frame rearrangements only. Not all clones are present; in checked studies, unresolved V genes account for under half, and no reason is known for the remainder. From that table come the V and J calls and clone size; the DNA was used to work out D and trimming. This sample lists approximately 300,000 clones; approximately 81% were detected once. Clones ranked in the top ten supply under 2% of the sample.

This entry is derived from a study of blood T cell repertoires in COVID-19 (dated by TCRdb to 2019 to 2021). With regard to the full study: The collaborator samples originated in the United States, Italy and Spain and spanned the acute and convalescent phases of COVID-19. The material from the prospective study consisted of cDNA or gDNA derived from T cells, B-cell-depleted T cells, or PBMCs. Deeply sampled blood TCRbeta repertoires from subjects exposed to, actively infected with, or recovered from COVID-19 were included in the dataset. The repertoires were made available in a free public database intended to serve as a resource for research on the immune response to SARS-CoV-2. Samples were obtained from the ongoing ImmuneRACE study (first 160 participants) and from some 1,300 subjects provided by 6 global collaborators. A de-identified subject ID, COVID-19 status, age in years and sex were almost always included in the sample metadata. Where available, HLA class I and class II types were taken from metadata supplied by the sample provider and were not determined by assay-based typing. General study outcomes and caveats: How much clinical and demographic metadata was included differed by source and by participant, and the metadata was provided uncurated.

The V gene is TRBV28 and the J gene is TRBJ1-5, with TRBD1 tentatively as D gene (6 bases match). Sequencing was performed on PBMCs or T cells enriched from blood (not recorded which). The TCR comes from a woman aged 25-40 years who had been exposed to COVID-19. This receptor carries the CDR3 CASSYRDSPNQPQHF. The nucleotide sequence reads TGTGCCAGCAGTTACAGGGATTCCCCCAATCAGCCCCAGCATTTT.